These 27 T cell receptor beta chains came from one sample sequenced in a study of vaccination effects on CD4 cells after COVID-19. Around day 10 of culture, CD4+ T cells were separated out. These receptors have no identified antigens. Clones were read by immunoSEQ multiplex PCR, and TCRdb kept only the in-frame ones, dropping some. The table lists 45,000 to 50,000 clones, 76% of them singletons. The sequencing used CD4+ T cells from PBMCs cultured without peptide, collected before COVID-19 vaccination. These receptors all come from a human donor who had a prior SARS-CoV-2 infection.

The V call is TRBV11-3, the J call TRBJ1-6; 8 nucleotides match TRBD1. The CDR3 has 15 residues. V was clipped by 1 base and J by 7 bases; unmatched bases: 3. Germline lookup yields CDR1 SGHNT and CDR2 YENEEA. CDR3 bases: TGTGCCAGCAGCTTAGGGACAGGGAAGAATTCACCCCTCCACTTT. This codes for CASSLGTGKNSPLHF.

The J gene is TRBJ2-7, the V gene TRBV12-3 or TRBV12-4; D is ambiguous. The V gene lost 2 bases and the J gene lost 4 bases, with 9 bases spanning the gap. The CDR3 consists of 13 residues. The CDR3 is CASSLMVFYEQYF. The CDR3 region has the DNA TGTGCCAGCAGTTTAATGGTCTTTTACGAGCAGTACTTC.

The chain has TRBV4-1 and TRBJ2-1; 8 bases agree with TRBD2. V lost 3 bases to trimming and J lost 12 bases; unmatched junction nucleotides: 19. This CDR3 region has 17 residues. Germline CDR1 reads MGHRA; CDR2 reads YSYEKL. The CDR3 DNA follows: TGCGCCAGCAGCCAGGGGATTAGCGGGAACACTCATCGGGGGCAGTTCTTC. It translates to CASSQGISGNTHRGQFF.

The J gene is TRBJ2-7, the V gene TRBV2; TRBD1 aligns across 8 bases. V lost 4 bases to trimming and J lost 6 bases; unmatched junction nucleotides: 5. The germline CDR1 and CDR2 sequences are SNHLY and FYNNEI. The CDR3 totals 13 residues. CDR3 DNA sequence: TGTGCCAGCAGTGTTATGACAGGGGCCGAGCAGTACTTC. It encodes CASSVMTGAEQYF.

This chain joins TRBV28 and TRBJ1-2; 9 positions agree with TRBD1. The CDR3 sequence is 15 residues long. CDR1 is MDHEN, CDR2 SYDVKM, per germline. J was trimmed by 4 bases and V by 5 bases; bases with no gene match: 8. Here the CDR3 reads CASSPHRGRFYGYTF. The CDR3 DNA sequence: TGTGCCAGCAGTCCCCACAGGGGGCGGTTCTATGGCTACACCTTC.

In this sample, this clone turned up a few times. J is TRBJ1-1 and V is TRBV5-5; D remains ambiguous. The V end was cut by 4 bases, the J end by 3 bases, with 7 bases between. Per the germline V gene, CDR1 is SGHKS and CDR2 is YYEKEE (reference sequence). The CDR3 length is 12 residues. CDR3: CASSPGHTEAFF. In DNA form, the CDR3 reads TGTGCCAGCAGCCCAGGTCACACTGAAGCTTTCTTT.

This chain connects TRBV12-3 or TRBV12-4 to TRBJ2-7; no definite D call. The V end lost 4 bases, the J end lost 9 bases, and 10 bases lay between the germline ends. The CDR3 sequence is 11 residues long. CDR3: CASSSGSVQYF. CDR3 sequence (DNA): TGTGCCAGCAGTTCCGGTTCTGTGCAGTACTTC.

The chain joins TRBV4-1 to TRBJ1-5, with D unresolved. V lost 1 base and J 3 bases, leaving 10 bases between the germline ends. The CDR3 sequence is 15 residues long. Germline-derived CDR1 and CDR2 are MGHRA and YSYEKL. The DNA of the CDR3 is TGCGCCAGCAGCCAAGTCTACCGATACAATCAGCCCCAGCATTTT. Its protein is CASSQVYRYNQPQHF.

The rearrangement links TRBV12-3 or TRBV12-4 to TRBJ1-2; 7 nucleotides match TRBD1. The ends lost 5 bases at V and 4 bases at J; junction bases unmatched: 4. CDR3 length equals 13 residues. The CDR3 region has the DNA TGTGCCAGCAGTGAGGGACAGATCTATGGCTACACCTTC. Protein product: CASSEGQIYGYTF.

V is TRBV4-1 and J is TRBJ1-2; 10 bases map to TRBD1. The germline gives CDR1 MGHRA, CDR2 YSYEKL. This CDR3 region has 15 residues. Germline trimming cut 1 base from V and 7 bases from J; bases unmatched to any gene: 6. CDR3 residues: CASSQVRQGASGYTF. The CDR3 DNA follows: TGCGCCAGCAGCCAAGTCAGACAGGGGGCCAGTGGCTACACCTTC.

The genes are TRBV13 and TRBJ2-1, with 8 bases lining up with TRBD1. The germline gives CDR1 PRHDT, CDR2 FYEKMQ (reference sequence). The CDR3 extends over 15 amino acids. V was pared by 5 bases and J by 1 base, with 4 bases of the junction left unmatched. CDR3 coding DNA: TGTGCCAGCAGCCTCAGGGGGCGATCCTACAATGAGCAGTTCTTC. It specifies CASSLRGRSYNEQFF.

This clone was seen more than once but under ten times. This chain links TRBV3-1 (or the pseudogene TRBV3-2) with TRBJ2-5; D tentatively reads TRBD1 or TRBD2 (5 bases each). The CDR3 runs to 16 residues. With 0 bases removed from V and 4 bases from J, the gap between germline ends came to 15 bases. Germline V gene data show CDR1 as LGHDT and CDR2 as YNNKEL (reference sequence). The CDR3, as DNA: TGTGCCAGCAGCCAAGATCGGGGCTCTAGGGGAGAGACCCAGTACTTC. Protein product: CASSQDRGSRGETQYF.

This rearrangement joins TRBV19 to TRBJ1-4; D is undetermined. V was clipped by 7 bases and J by 7 bases, with 13 bases between them. The germline V gene encodes CDR1 LNHDA and CDR2 SQIVND (reference sequence). This CDR3 has 13 amino acids. Here the CDR3 DNA reads TGTGCCAGTAAATTTAGCGAGGCTGAAAAACTGTTTTTT. Residues: CASKFSEAEKLFF.

The chain carries TRBV18 and TRBJ1-1; no clear D. This CDR3 has 12 amino acids. V lost 5 bases, J lost 3 bases, and 7 bases lay in between. The germline gives CDR1 KGHSH, CDR2 LQKENI. CDR3 amino acids: CASSFPDTEAFF. CDR3 DNA: TGTGCCAGCTCATTTCCGGACACTGAAGCTTTCTTT.

This clone was seen more than once but under ten times. Written as DNA, the CDR3 is TGCGCCAGCAGCGCCTCAGCGGGAGGCCTCCTAGAGACCCAGTACTTC. Translating it yields CASSASAGGLLETQYF. J is TRBJ2-5 and V is TRBV5-1, with 9 bases matching TRBD2. Per the germline V gene, CDR1 is SGHRS and CDR2 is YFSETQ. V was clipped by 4 bases and J by 4 bases; unmatched bases: 11. The CDR3 spans 16 residues.

This clone was counted a few times. V usage is TRBV19 and J usage is TRBJ2-3, with D hard to call. This CDR3 is 14 amino acids long. Germline-derived CDR1 and CDR2 are LNHDA and SQIVND (reference sequence). With 3 bases removed from V and 0 bases from J, the gap between germline ends came to 7 bases. CDR3 region: CASSISHSTDTQYF. The CDR3 bases are TGTGCCAGTAGTATTTCCCATAGCACAGATACGCAGTATTTT.

The V call is TRBV27, the J call TRBJ1-2; no firm D call. V was cut by 0 bases and J by 3 bases, with 8 bases left in between. The CDR3 loop spans 14 amino acids. Germline assignment: CDR1 MNHEY and CDR2 SMNVEV (reference sequence). Here the CDR3 reads CASSLSPAHYGYTF. The CDR3 DNA reads as TGTGCCAGCAGTTTATCCCCCGCCCACTATGGCTACACCTTC.

This clone came up a few times. V is TRBV7-9 and J is TRBJ1-3, with unresolved D. Deletions cut 5 bases from V and 3 bases from J, with 11 bases between. Germline values: CDR1 SEHNR, CDR2 FQNEAQ (reference sequence). CDR3 length: 14 residues. CDR3: CASSPTYLGNTIYF. The CDR3 nucleotides read TGTGCCAGCAGCCCGACCTACCTTGGAAACACCATATATTTT.

The genes are TRBV7-8 and TRBJ2-7, with D perhaps TRBD1 or TRBD2 (5 bases each). The CDR3 is 15 amino acids. The V end was cut by 1 base, the J end by 2 bases, with 12 bases between. The V gene's germline CDR1 is SGHVS and CDR2 FQNEAQ. CDR3 amino acids: CASSLVSGPTYEQYF. CDR3 DNA: TGTGCCAGCAGCTTAGTTTCGGGACCCACCTACGAGCAGTACTTC.

This clone showed up just once. V usage is TRBV25-1 and J usage is TRBJ1-5, with D unclear. The V gene's germline CDR1 is MGHDK and CDR2 SYGVNS. Trimming pared 5 bases from V and 7 bases from J, leaving 9 bases between. This CDR3 spans 12 amino acids. In DNA, the CDR3 is TGTGCCAGCAGTTCGGTTGGGCAGCCCCAGCATTTT. Translation: CASSSVGQPQHF.

The chain recombines TRBV18 with TRBJ2-7; D uncertain. Germline assignment: CDR1 KGHSH and CDR2 LQKENI. The germline V and J ends were trimmed by 3 bases and 2 bases, with 11 bases remaining between them. This CDR3 spans 14 amino acids. CDR3 nucleotides: TGTGCCAGCTCACCTTCGAGCAAGGCCTACGAGCAGTACTTC. Its protein product is CASSPSSKAYEQYF.

This chain joins TRBV15 and TRBJ2-5; 7 bases match TRBD1. J lost 9 bases, V lost 1 base, and 2 bases had no gene match. The CDR3 covers 12 residues. In germline, CDR1 is LNHNV, CDR2 YYDKDF (reference sequence). CDR3 nucleotide sequence: TGTGCCACCAGCAGAGTAGGGGGCCCCCAGTACTTC. Translated, it gives CATSRVGGPQYF.

The chain couples TRBV5-1 to TRBJ2-7; 10 positions match TRBD2. CDR3 length equals 14 residues. The germline CDR1 and CDR2 sequences are SGHRS and YFSETQ. V was clipped by 8 bases and J by 6 bases; unmatched bases: 11. The CDR3 DNA follows: TGCGCCAGTGGAGTGAGCGGGGGGGTCACCGAGCAGTACTTC. This encodes CASGVSGGVTEQYF.

The chain uses TRBV18 and TRBJ2-7, with 9 bases aligning to TRBD1. Germline CDR1 is KGHSH and CDR2 is LQKENI. CDR3 size: 15 residues. V lost 3 bases, J lost 4 bases, and 7 bases stayed unmatched. CDR3 nucleotide sequence: TGTGCCAGCTCACCCGGAGAGACAGGGGGTTACGAGCAGTACTTC. The encoded protein is CASSPGETGGYEQYF.

As for this clone: A read error may produce the germline difference seen at one junction end. This chain joins TRBV5-1 and TRBJ2-7; 12 bases are a match to TRBD1. This CDR3 spans 16 amino acids. Germline V CDR1 and CDR2: SGHRS, YFSETQ. CDR3 coding DNA: TGCGCCAGCAGTGACCCCGGGACAGGGGGCTCCGACGAGCAGTACTTC. It encodes CASSDPGTGGSDEQYF.

The chain is built from TRBV23-1 and TRBJ2-7; 7 nucleotides agree with TRBD1. TRBV23-1 is an ORF, with its function uncertain. V lost 3 bases and J lost 3; bases outside the gene matches: 8. This CDR3 region has 15 residues. The CDR3 region is CASSHFGTAIYEQYF. CDR3 bases: TGCGCCAGCAGTCACTTCGGGACAGCTATCTACGAGCAGTACTTC.

The rearrangement joins TRBV12-5 to TRBJ2-5, with TRBD1 matching 11 bases. Trimming took 6 bases from V and 4 from J; bases not matched to a gene: 13. The CDR3 covers 17 residues. In germline, CDR1 is LGHNT, CDR2 FRNRAP. CDR3 protein: CASGPPRTGGWGETQYF. Here the CDR3 DNA reads TGTGCTAGTGGACCACCAAGGACAGGGGGCTGGGGAGAGACCCAGTACTTC.